This entry lists 28 T cell receptor beta chains sequenced from one sample in a study of blood T cell repertoires in COVID-19. Clones were read by immunoSEQ multiplex PCR, and TCRdb kept only the in-frame ones, dropping some. The table lists under 120,000 clones, more than 75% of them singletons. Material: peripheral blood. These receptors all come from a human donor in a cohort sampled during active COVID-19.

The sample holds one count of this clone. This chain uses TRBV11-2 with TRBJ1-5, with D perhaps TRBD1 (5 bases). V shed 4 bases and J shed 2 bases, with 9 bases lying between them. The germline V gene encodes CDR1 SGHAT and CDR2 FQNNGV. The CDR3 extends over 14 amino acids. The CDR3 nucleotides read TGTGCCAGCAGCTCGGGACTGGGCAATCAGCCCCAGCATTTT. As protein: CASSSGLGNQPQHF. The whole variable domain, filled in from reference TRBV11-2 and TRBJ1-5, reads EAGVAQSPRYKIIEKRQSVAFWCNPISGHATLYWYQQILGQGPKLLIQFQNNGVVDDSQLPKDRFSAERLKGVDSTLKIQPAKLEDSAVYLCASSSGLGNQPQHFGDGTRLSIL.

Comment on this clone: The junction differs from germline at one of its ends, possibly a read error. The chain carries TRBV6-6 and TRBJ2-5; 8 bases line up with TRBD2. CDR3 size: 13 residues. From germline, CDR1 is MNHNY and CDR2 SVGAGI (reference sequence). The CDR3 DNA reads as TGTGCCAGCAGTAGGAGCTGGCGGGAGGATTGTAACTTC. It specifies CASSRSWREDCNF.

The gene calls are TRBV2 and TRBJ1-3, with 11 bases that match TRBD1. The V and J ends lost 6 bases and 3 bases, in that order; junction bases with no gene match: 4. CDR1 and CDR2 (germline): SNHLY, FYNNEI. The CDR3 contains 15 residues. CDR3 nucleotides: TGTGCCAGCAGCGGACAGGGGGCAGGTGGAAACACCATATATTTT. Its translation: CASSGQGAGGNTIYF.

V and J are TRBV10-3 and TRBJ2-5; tentatively, D is TRBD2 (6 bases). The CDR3 loop spans 15 amino acids. Trimming removed 2 bases from V and 5 bases from J, with 15 bases in between. The germline V gene has CDR1 ENHRY and CDR2 SYGVKD. CDR3 sequence: CAISEQSRAGETQYF. The CDR3 DNA sequence: TGTGCCATCAGTGAGCAGTCGAGGGCGGGGGAGACCCAGTACTTC.

The chain joins TRBV6-5 to TRBJ2-3; the match to TRBD1 covers 8 bases. The J segment lost 2 bases and the V segment lost 6 bases, leaving 7 bases of the junction unmatched. Per germline, CDR1 MNHEY and CDR2 SVGAGI. This CDR3 spans 15 amino acids. This CDR3 reads CASSTGTGHTDTQYF. DNA for the CDR3: TGTGCCAGCAGCACCGGGACAGGACACACAGATACGCAGTATTTT.

CDR3: CASSHRLAGGRGEQYF. The CDR3 nucleotides are TGTGCCAGCAGCCATCGACTAGCGGGAGGAAGGGGGGAGCAGTACTTC. The chain is built from TRBV7-2 and TRBJ2-7, with 13 bases matching TRBD2. CDR1 is SGHTA, CDR2 FQGNSA, per germline. The V and J ends lost 5 bases and 7 bases, in that order; junction bases with no gene match: 11. The CDR3 consists of 16 residues.

The chain is built from TRBV6-6 and TRBJ2-5; D is possibly TRBD2 (6 bases). Germline values: CDR1 MNHNY, CDR2 SVGAGI (reference sequence). The V end was cut by 6 bases, the J end by 1 base, with 24 bases between. The CDR3 is 18 amino acids. CDR3 in amino acids: CASSRKLNPRDSQETQYF. DNA of the CDR3: TGTGCCAGCAGCCGAAAGCTGAACCCTCGGGACTCCCAAGAGACCCAGTACTTC.

This rearrangement joins TRBV5-8 to TRBJ1-3; D remains ambiguous. V was shortened by 0 bases and J by 4 bases, with 8 bases between the two germline ends. Germline CDR1 SGHTS, CDR2 YDEGEE. This CDR3 spans 14 amino acids. The CDR3 is CASSLGLGGNTIYF. The CDR3 DNA reads TGTGCCAGCAGCTTGGGCCTCGGGGGAAACACCATATATTTT.

The chain links TRBV4-3 to TRBJ1-2, with 9 bases aligning to TRBD1. This CDR3 region has 16 residues. Germline V gene lookup returns CDR1 LGHNA and CDR2 YSLEER. Germline trimming cut 3 bases from V and 3 bases from J; bases unmatched to any gene: 8. In nucleotides, the CDR3 is TGCGCCAGCAGCCAGGGCCCGGGACAGGGATACTATGGCTACACCTTC. It encodes CASSQGPGQGYYGYTF.

This clone was detected only a few times. The identical CDR3 is also encoded by other nucleotide sequences in the sample. The chain has TRBV28 and TRBJ2-7, with 9 bases identical to TRBD1. CDR3 length: 13 residues. J gave up 3 bases and V 6 bases, and 3 bases lay outside the gene matches. From germline, CDR1 is MDHEN and CDR2 SYDVKM. The CDR3 sequence: CASRPGQGYEQYF. DNA of the CDR3: TGTGCCAGCAGACCGGGACAGGGCTACGAGCAGTACTTC. The full variable domain, completed using reference TRBV28 and TRBJ2-7, is DVKVTQSSRYLVKRTGEKVFLECVQDMDHENMFWYRQDPGLGLRLIYFSYDVKMKEKGDIPEGYSVSREKKERFSLILESASTNQTSMYLCASRPGQGYEQYFGPGTRLTVT.

The chain employs TRBV9 and TRBJ2-3; a weak D match, TRBD2 (7 bases). Trimming shortened V by 1 base and J by 4 bases, and 19 bases separated the two germline ends. The CDR3 covers 17 residues. Germline assignment: CDR1 SGDLS and CDR2 YYNGEE. CDR3 residues: CASSVYPQPGGPDTQYF. CDR3 coding DNA: TGTGCCAGCAGCGTATATCCGCAACCCGGGGGGCCAGATACGCAGTATTTT.

The CDR3, as DNA: TGTGCCAGCAGTGTTTGGCTAGCGGGGGGGCACCGGGACATTCAGTACTTC. This sequence encodes CASSVWLAGGHRDIQYF. The rearrangement links TRBV2 to TRBJ2-4; 12 bases map to TRBD2. Looked up from germline, CDR1 is SNHLY and CDR2 is FYNNEI. The CDR3 has 17 amino acids. The trim removed 4 bases at V and 8 bases at J, leaving 12 bases unmatched.

V gene TRBV19 combines with J gene TRBJ1-5; no definite D call. CDR1 LNHDA and CDR2 SQIVND come from the germline V gene (reference sequence). The CDR3 has 15 amino acids. Trimming took 7 bases from V and 0 from J, leaving 13 bases between them. CDR3 region: CASTLDGDSNQPQHF. DNA of the CDR3: TGTGCCAGTACCCTCGACGGGGATAGCAATCAGCCCCAGCATTTT.

The V and J genes are TRBV7-2 and TRBJ2-2; 10 positions match TRBD2. Trimming at V came to 1 base and at J to 5 bases, leaving 7 bases not matched to a gene. This CDR3 region has 17 residues. CDR1 and CDR2 from the germline V gene are SGHTA and FQGNSA. CDR3 DNA: TGTGCCAGCAGCTTAGTAGCGGGGGGACAAAAAACCGGGGAGCTGTTTTTT. Protein: CASSLVAGGQKTGELFF.

This clone appeared once. The chain couples TRBV7-8 to TRBJ2-1, with 7 positions matching TRBD2. V was clipped by 5 bases and J by 12 bases; unmatched bases: 16. CDR3 length equals 15 residues. Germline CDR1 reads SGHVS; CDR2 reads FQNEAQ. CDR3 sequence reads: CASSPPQRGAWGQFF. The CDR3 region has the DNA TGTGCCAGCAGCCCTCCCCAGCGGGGCGCTTGGGGGCAGTTCTTC. Combining the CDR3 with reference TRBV7-8 and TRBJ2-1 gives the whole variable domain GAGVSQSPRYKVAKRGQDVALRCDPISGHVSLFWYQQALGQGPEFLTYFQNEAQLDKSGLPSDRFFAERPEGSVSTLKIQRTQQEDSAVYLCASSPPQRGAWGQFFGPGTRLTVL.

This chain uses TRBV4-1 with TRBJ2-5; 14 bases map to TRBD2. Germline values: CDR1 MGHRA, CDR2 YSYEKL. This CDR3 contains 16 residues. V was pared by 1 base and J by 5 bases, with 3 bases of the junction left unmatched. The CDR3 spells CASSQGWTSGRETQYF. In nucleotides, the CDR3 is TGCGCCAGCAGCCAAGGGTGGACTAGCGGGAGGGAGACCCAGTACTTC.

The J gene is TRBJ1-4, the V gene TRBV2, with 8 positions matching TRBD1. Germline V gene data show CDR1 as SNHLY and CDR2 as FYNNEI. The length of the CDR3 is 17 residues. The ends lost 11 bases at V and 0 bases at J; junction bases unmatched: 14. The CDR3 sequence: CAAQRQGSPSTNEKLFF. The CDR3 nucleotides read TGTGCCGCCCAACGACAGGGGTCCCCCTCAACTAATGAAAAACTGTTTTTT.

This clone was observed a few times. This rearrangement joins TRBV19 to TRBJ2-7; 8 bases match TRBD1. The germline CDR1 and CDR2 sequences are LNHDA and SQIVND (reference sequence). The CDR3 has 14 amino acids. V lost 5 bases, J lost 0 bases, and 3 bases stayed unmatched. The CDR3 nucleotides are TGTGCCAGTAGTCTACAGGGGGTCTCCTACGAGCAGTACTTC. Amino acids: CASSLQGVSYEQYF.

The chain combines TRBV11-2 with TRBJ2-7; D may be TRBD2 (6 bases). Looked up from germline, CDR1 is SGHAT and CDR2 is FQNNGV. The V end was cut by 3 bases, the J end by 3 bases, with 9 bases between. This CDR3 region has 13 residues. The CDR3 region is CASSFSSVYEQYF. The CDR3 DNA follows: TGTGCCAGCAGCTTTTCTAGCGTCTACGAGCAGTACTTC.

This chain joins TRBV2 and TRBJ1-2, with D tentatively TRBD1 (6 bases). Germline lookup yields CDR1 SNHLY and CDR2 FYNNEI. V was shortened by 3 bases and J by 3 bases, with 8 bases between the two germline ends. This CDR3 contains 13 residues. CDR3 in DNA: TGTGCCAGCAGTGACAGGGGTGACTATGGCTACACCTTC. Translated: CASSDRGDYGYTF.

The chain uses TRBV5-5 and TRBJ2-5, with 11 bases fitting TRBD2. CDR1 SGHKS and CDR2 YYEKEE come from the germline V gene (reference sequence). The CDR3 is 16 residues long. The V and J ends lost 1 base and 3 bases, in that order; junction bases with no gene match: 5. The CDR3 DNA is TGTGCCAGCAGCTTGCCCGGGACTAGCGGAGAAGAGACCCAGTACTTC. It yields the protein CASSLPGTSGEETQYF. Supplemented by reference TRBV5-5 and TRBJ2-5, the full variable domain reads DAGVTQSPTHLIKTRGQQVTLRCSPISGHKSVSWYQQVLGQGPQFIFQYYEKEERGRGNFPDRFSARQFPNYSSELNVNALLLGDSALYLCASSLPGTSGEETQYFGPGTRLLVL.

This chain uses TRBV5-1 with TRBJ2-3, with a tentative D call TRBD2 (6 bases). The CDR3 is made up of 14 amino acids. Germline V gene data show CDR1 as SGHRS and CDR2 as YFSETQ. Trimming cost V 5 bases and J 0 bases, with 10 bases left between them. The CDR3 loop reads CASRLGTSTDTQYF. CDR3 in DNA: TGCGCCAGCAGGCTTGGGACTAGCACAGATACGCAGTATTTT.

V is TRBV3-1 (or the pseudogene TRBV3-2) and J is TRBJ1-1; the match to TRBD1 covers 9 bases. Germline CDR1 and CDR2: LGHDT and YNNKEL (reference sequence). V lost 4 bases, J lost 11 bases, and 11 bases stayed unmatched. The CDR3 sequence is 14 residues long. The CDR3 DNA reads as TGTGCCAGCAGCCTGCGGGACAGGGCCCAGGGGGCTTTCTTT. Its protein is CASSLRDRAQGAFF.

V gene TRBV4-2 combines with J gene TRBJ1-1; 7 positions agree with TRBD1. Trimming removed 9 bases from V and 0 bases from J; junction bases left unmatched: 7. From germline, CDR1 is LGHNA and CDR2 YNFKEQ. This CDR3 is built from 14 residues. This chain's CDR3 is CASTTGLLNTEAFF. DNA for the CDR3: TGTGCCAGTACGACAGGGCTGTTGAACACTGAAGCTTTCTTT.

This clone was counted between two and nine times. The chain joins TRBV10-1 to TRBJ1-1; tentatively, D is TRBD1 (6 bases). V was shortened by 3 bases and J by 8 bases, with 10 bases between the two germline ends. Germline V CDR1 and CDR2: WNHNN, SYGVQD (reference sequence). The CDR3 extends over 12 amino acids. The CDR3 DNA reads TGCGCCAGCAGTGACCCGGACAGCGAAGCTTTCTTT. This translates into CASSDPDSEAFF.

V is TRBV18 and J is TRBJ1-5; TRBD1 agrees at 7 bases. J lost 5 bases, V lost 4 bases, and 5 bases had no gene match. The V gene's germline CDR1 is KGHSH and CDR2 LQKENI. The length of the CDR3 is 14 residues. CDR3 region: CASSRQGNDQPQHF. The CDR3 DNA follows: TGTGCCAGCTCACGACAGGGAAACGATCAGCCCCAGCATTTT.

The rearrangement links TRBV19 to TRBJ1-6, with 9 bases lining up with TRBD1. Germline values: CDR1 LNHDA, CDR2 SQIVND (reference sequence). There are 19 residues in the CDR3. Trimming at V came to 4 bases and at J to 5 bases, leaving 15 bases not matched to a gene. This CDR3 reads CASSTASQGAKPNNSPLHF. CDR3 bases: TGTGCCAGTAGTACCGCATCACAGGGGGCGAAACCGAATAATTCACCCCTCCACTTT.

The V gene is TRBV15, the J gene TRBJ1-1; TRBD1 agrees at 8 bases. This CDR3 comprises 13 residues. CDR1 and CDR2 from the germline V gene are LNHNV and YYDKDF (reference sequence). V lost 3 bases to trimming and J lost 6 bases; unmatched junction nucleotides: 3. In nucleotides, the CDR3 is TGTGCCACCAGCAGGCCGACAGGGGCTGAAGCTTTCTTT. Translating gives CATSRPTGAEAFF.